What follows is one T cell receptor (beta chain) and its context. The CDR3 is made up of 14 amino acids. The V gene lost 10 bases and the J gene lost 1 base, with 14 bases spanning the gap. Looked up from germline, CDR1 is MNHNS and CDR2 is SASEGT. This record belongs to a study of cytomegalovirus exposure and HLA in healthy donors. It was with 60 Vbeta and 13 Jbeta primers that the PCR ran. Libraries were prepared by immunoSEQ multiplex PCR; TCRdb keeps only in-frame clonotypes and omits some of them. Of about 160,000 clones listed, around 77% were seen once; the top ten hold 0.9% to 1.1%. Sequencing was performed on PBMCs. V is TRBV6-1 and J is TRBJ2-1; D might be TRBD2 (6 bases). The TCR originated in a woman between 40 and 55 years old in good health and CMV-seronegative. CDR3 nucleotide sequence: TGTGCCACCGTGGAGGGATGGTCCTACAATGAGCAGTTCTTC. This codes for CATVEGWSYNEQFF.